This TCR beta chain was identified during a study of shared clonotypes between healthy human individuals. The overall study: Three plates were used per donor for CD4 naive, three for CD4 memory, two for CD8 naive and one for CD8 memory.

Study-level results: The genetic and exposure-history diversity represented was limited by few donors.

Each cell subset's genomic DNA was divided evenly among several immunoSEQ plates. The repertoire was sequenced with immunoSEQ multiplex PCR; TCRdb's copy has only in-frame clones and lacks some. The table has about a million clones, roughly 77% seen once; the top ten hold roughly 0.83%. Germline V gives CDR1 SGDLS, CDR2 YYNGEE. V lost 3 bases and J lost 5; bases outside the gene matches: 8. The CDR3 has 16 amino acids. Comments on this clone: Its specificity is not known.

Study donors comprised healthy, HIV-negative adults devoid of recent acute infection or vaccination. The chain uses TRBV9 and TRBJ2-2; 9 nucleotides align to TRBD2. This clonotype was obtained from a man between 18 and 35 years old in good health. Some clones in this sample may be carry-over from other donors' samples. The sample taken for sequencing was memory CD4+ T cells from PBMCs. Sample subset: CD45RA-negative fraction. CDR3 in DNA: TGTGCCAGCAGCGCAGCCGGGACTAGCAAAACCGGGGAGCTGTTTTTT. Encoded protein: CASSAAGTSKTGELFF.